The next 23 T cell receptor beta chains were all read from a single sample in a study of patients and donors after allogeneic stem cell transplantation. TCRdb re-called the RT-PCR reads with MiXCR, one entry per CDR3 protein. The sample records hundreds of thousands of distinct CDR3 sequences, approximately 16% being singletons. The material sequenced was blood, either unsorted or a sorted T cell fraction (not recorded which). These receptors were collected from a human donor who was either an allogeneic HSCT recipient or a stem cell or donor lymphocyte infusion donor (not recorded which). It is not recorded whose cells these are; they may come from a transplant donor.

The CDR3 DNA is TGCGCCAGCAGCCAAGCCAAGGGTAGGGCAGATACGCAGTATTTT. Translated, it gives CASSQAKGRADTQYF. J is TRBJ2-3 and V is TRBV4-1; D gene unclear. The CDR3 is made up of 15 amino acids. Trimming removed 1 base from V and 4 bases from J, with 12 bases in between. Per germline, CDR1 MGHRA and CDR2 YSYEKL.

In its sample, this clonotype was seen a few times. The chain links TRBV11-2 to TRBJ2-3, with D perhaps given as TRBD1 or TRBD2 (5 bases each). Trimming removed 11 bases at V and 0 bases at J, with 12 bases between. Germline V gene sequence: CDR1 SGHAT, CDR2 FQNNGV. The length of the CDR3 is 13 residues. The CDR3 DNA follows: TGTGCCGAGAGAGGGGCTAGCACAGATACGCAGTATTTT. Translated: CAERGASTDTQYF.

The table lists this clonotype with a few counts. The chain is built from TRBV5-1 and TRBJ1-1; TRBD1 agrees at 7 bases. There are 14 residues in the CDR3. V trimming: 7 bases; J trimming: 3 bases; junction bases outside the gene matches: 9. CDR1 and CDR2 (germline): SGHRS, YFSETQ. The CDR3 is CASRGDSLDTEAFF. DNA of the CDR3: TGCGCCAGCCGTGGGGACAGTTTGGACACTGAAGCTTTCTTT.

The chain recombines TRBV20-1 with TRBJ2-4, with 7 bases that match TRBD2. Per the germline V gene, CDR1 is DFQATT and CDR2 is SNEGSKA (reference sequence). This CDR3 region has 13 residues. J gave up 6 bases and V 1 base, and 3 bases lay outside the gene matches. For the CDR3, the DNA is TGCAGTGCTAGAGGCGGGGAGGGAAACATTCAGTACTTC. This codes for CSARGGEGNIQYF.

This clonotype was recorded once. The V call is TRBV5-5, the J call TRBJ2-1; maybe TRBD1 (5 bases). This CDR3 has 16 residues. The V end was cut by 4 bases, the J end by 3 bases, with 17 bases between. CDR1 SGHKS and CDR2 YYEKEE come from the germline V gene (reference sequence). Written as DNA, the CDR3 is TGTGCCAGCAGCACTCCTAGGCTAGGGGTCTACAATGAGCAGTTCTTC. Its protein is CASSTPRLGVYNEQFF.

The chain couples TRBV20-1 to TRBJ2-7; D not resolved. From germline, CDR1 is DFQATT and CDR2 SNEGSKA (reference sequence). The CDR3 is 10 amino acids. V lost 5 bases, J lost 9 bases, and 11 bases lay in between. CDR3 protein: CSAFSGGQYF. The CDR3 region has the DNA TGCAGTGCTTTCTCAGGCGGGCAGTACTTC.

The chain employs TRBV11-2 and TRBJ2-1, with TRBD2 identical over 10 bases. V shed 8 bases, J shed 4 bases, and the junction held 26 bases outside the gene matches. The CDR3 sequence is 21 residues long. Germline V gene lookup returns CDR1 SGHAT and CDR2 FQNNGV. The CDR3 region is CASLTLKGGLSGRRDYNEQFF. The CDR3 nucleotides are TGTGCCAGCCTAACGTTAAAGGGGGGGCTTAGCGGGAGGCGAGATTACAATGAGCAGTTCTTC.

This clonotype was seen repeatedly, ten times or more. The chain couples TRBV5-4 to TRBJ1-2; unclear D gene. The CDR3 consists of 13 residues. The V gene's germline CDR1 is SGHNT and CDR2 YYREEE (reference sequence). Trimming took 1 base from V and 0 from J, leaving 4 bases between them. The CDR3 nucleotides are TGTGCCAGCAGCTTGCAGACTAACTATGGCTACACCTTC. It codes for CASSLQTNYGYTF.

The chain uses TRBV6-6 and TRBJ1-6; the D gene is possibly TRBD1 (5 bases). Per the germline V gene, CDR1 is MNHNY and CDR2 is SVGAGI (reference sequence). The CDR3 has 13 amino acids. With 2 bases removed from V and 8 bases from J, the gap between germline ends came to 7 bases. CDR3 protein: CASSYRGHSPLHF. CDR3 sequence (DNA): TGTGCCAGCAGTTACAGGGGACATTCACCCCTCCACTTT.

The chain is built from TRBV20-1 and TRBJ2-7; D is possibly TRBD2 (5 bases). Germline CDR1 is DFQATT and CDR2 is SNEGSKA (reference sequence). CDR3 length equals 13 residues. Trimming left V 1 base short and J 7 bases short, with 14 bases between. The CDR3 DNA is TGCAGTGCTAGAGTCGGACTCGTCTCTGAGCAGTACTTC. This sequence encodes CSARVGLVSEQYF.

The rearrangement uses TRBV27 and TRBJ2-3; 10 positions agree with TRBD2. CDR1 MNHEY and CDR2 SMNVEV come from the germline V gene (reference sequence). J gave up 0 bases and V 6 bases, and 6 bases lay outside the gene matches. The CDR3 contains 16 residues. The CDR3 here is CASRPRTSGSTDTQYF. The CDR3 DNA reads TGTGCCAGCAGACCCCGGACTAGCGGAAGCACAGATACGCAGTATTTT.

This clonotype was detected only a few times. This chain connects TRBV29-1 to TRBJ1-2, with D possibly matching TRBD1 (6 bases). There are 13 residues in the CDR3. The V and J ends lost 3 bases and 4 bases respectively, with 12 bases between them. In germline, CDR1 is SQVTM, CDR2 ANQGSEA. CDR3 DNA: TGCAGCGTTGATGGGGGGCAGTCCTATGGCTACACCTTC. It codes for CSVDGGQSYGYTF.

The V call is TRBV4-3, the J call TRBJ1-2; D is uncertain. The V gene's germline CDR1 is LGHNA and CDR2 YSLEER. The CDR3 totals 13 residues. The V end was cut by 0 bases, the J end by 2 bases, with 4 bases between. The CDR3 DNA sequence: TGCGCCAGCAGCCAAGAATGGAACTATGGCTACACCTTC. It is translated as CASSQEWNYGYTF.

This clonotype has more than one count but fewer than ten. The chain couples TRBV20-1 to TRBJ1-2, with 9 bases identical to TRBD1. The CDR3 has 17 residues. Looked up from germline, CDR1 is DFQATT and CDR2 is SNEGSKA (reference sequence). The trim removed 5 bases at V and 2 bases at J, leaving 15 bases unmatched. The CDR3 region is CSAGGQGTFVANYGYTF. The CDR3 nucleotides read TGCAGTGCTGGAGGACAGGGGACCTTCGTAGCCAACTATGGCTACACCTTC.

This chain uses TRBV3-1 with TRBJ2-2, with TRBD2 matching 7 bases. Germline-derived CDR1 and CDR2 are LGHDT and YNNKEL (reference sequence). V trimming: 0 bases; J trimming: 0 bases; junction bases outside the gene matches: 4. The CDR3 runs 17 residues. In DNA, the CDR3 is TGTGCCAGCAGCCAAGAACTAGCGCGCGCGAACACCGGGGAGCTGTTTTTT. Protein: CASSQELARANTGELFF.

This sequence joins TRBV9 and TRBJ2-2, with unresolved D. This CDR3 comprises 13 residues. Trimming took off 4 bases at V and 7 bases at J, with 11 bases between the two ends. Germline loops: CDR1 SGDLS, CDR2 YYNGEE. In DNA form, the CDR3 reads TGTGCCAGCAGCCCAGTGGGTGGCGGGGAGCTGTTTTTT. Translation: CASSPVGGGELFF.

This clonotype appeared a few times. V gene TRBV5-1 combines with J gene TRBJ2-2; TRBD1 aligns across 10 bases. The CDR3 contains 15 residues. V lost 4 bases and J lost 5; bases outside the gene matches: 5. CDR1 and CDR2 from the germline V gene are SGHRS and YFSETQ. The CDR3 sequence: CASSRQGAQTGELFF. The DNA for the CDR3 is TGCGCCAGCAGCCGACAGGGGGCGCAAACCGGGGAGCTGTTTTTT.

This chain uses TRBV2 with TRBJ1-1; no firm D call. V was clipped by 6 bases and J by 8 bases, with 7 bases between them. Germline V gene lookup returns CDR1 SNHLY and CDR2 FYNNEI. CDR3 length: 10 residues. CDR3 sequence reads: CASRGEEAFF. The CDR3, as DNA: TGTGCCAGCAGGGGCGAAGAAGCTTTCTTT.

The table lists this clonotype with a few counts. V is TRBV20-1 and J is TRBJ1-1; D is unresolved. CDR1 is DFQATT, CDR2 SNEGSKA, per germline (reference sequence). The ends were cut back, 7 bases at V and 1 base at J, with 4 bases in the middle. The CDR3 has 10 amino acids. CDR3 residues: CSVENTEAFF. CDR3 nucleotide sequence: TGCAGTGTGGAGAACACTGAAGCTTTCTTT.

This clonotype appeared many times. The chain combines TRBV11-2 with TRBJ1-5; perhaps TRBD1 as D (5 bases). The CDR3 consists of 18 residues. Germline CDR1 reads SGHAT; CDR2 reads FQNNGV. Trimming took off 2 bases at V and 2 bases at J, with 19 bases between the two ends. The DNA for the CDR3 is TGTGCCAGCAGCTTATTTGTCGGGGGGTTTATGGGCAATCAGCCCCAGCATTTT. The encoded protein is CASSLFVGGFMGNQPQHF.

In its sample, this clonotype was seen a few times. CDR3 protein: CASSPDRSAYEQYF. CDR3 sequence (DNA): TGTGCCAGCTCACCGGACAGATCCGCCTACGAGCAGTACTTC. The gene calls are TRBV18 and TRBJ2-7; TRBD1 might be the D (6 bases). Trimming cost V 3 bases and J 2 bases, with 11 bases left between them. This CDR3 has 14 residues. CDR1 is KGHSH, CDR2 LQKENI, per germline.

This clonotype was counted many times. This chain links TRBV12-3 or TRBV12-4 with TRBJ1-1; D unclear. The CDR3 loop spans 14 amino acids. V was trimmed by 1 base and J by 6 bases, leaving 12 bases between them. The CDR3: CASSLDKGSAEAFF. Written as DNA, the CDR3 is TGTGCCAGCAGTTTAGATAAGGGTTCGGCTGAAGCTTTCTTT.

This clonotype was seen more than once but under ten times. The chain carries TRBV12-3 or TRBV12-4 and TRBJ2-1, with 13 bases lining up with TRBD2. J lost 8 bases, V lost 4 bases, and 5 bases had no gene match. There are 15 residues in the CDR3. CDR3 bases: TGTGCCAGCAGTTCCCAAGGGACTAGCGGGGATGAGCAGTTCTTC. This codes for CASSSQGTSGDEQFF.